This T cell receptor (beta chain) was captured by sequencing in a study of human T cells and chemical hapten exposure (dated by TCRdb to about 2021). Regarding the complete study: For sensitization, 2% DPC in acetone was applied to a roughly 2 cm by roughly 2 cm area of upper inner arm skin. Patients additionally received weekly therapeutic DPC doses to the scalp throughout the approximately 25-week study period. Patch testing on the upper back used Finn chambers containing 0.01% DPC, with scoring done after 6 days according to International Contact Dermatitis Research Group standards. Alopecia areata with under or over 50% scalp involvement, alopecia totalis and alopecia universalis were represented in the patient cohort, which was mostly female. Libraries were pooled for sequencing, and per-sample TCR yields varied mainly because of small differences in library volumes within the pool. This study followed changes in the peripheral blood TCR repertoire in vivo during primary and secondary sensitization of alopecia patients to the hapten diphenylcyclopropenone (DPC). Patient blood was sampled pre-sensitization (week 0) and at 2, 6 and about 24 weeks after DPC sensitization. Nearly 30 alopecia patients gave blood for TCR sequencing at one to four time points (pre-sensitization, 2, 6 and 24 weeks). What the work shows at the level of the full study, not this receptor alone: A positive correlation was found between the number of PT1 expanded TCRs and patch test score, with significance reached at thresholds 8, 16 and 32 but not 4. After repeated subsampling, changes were observed in the strength of the expansion versus patch-test correlation and in the threshold at which the correlation became significant. Significantly more large CDR3 similarity clusters were formed by expanded TCRs than by pre-sensitization or healthy control sets, consistent with antigen-driven responses. DPC sensitization did not change the number of TCRs with a frequency above 1 in 1000, and there was no evidence of changes in global repertoire structure. Alopecia, a presumed autoimmune disease, was present in all patients, so the immune response of the patients might differ from that of healthy individuals.

Library preparation used RACE. The instrument was a NextSeq 500. During library preparation, unique molecular identifiers were attached to individual cDNA molecules so that TCRs could be counted quantitatively and reproducibly. From each blood RNA sample, both TCR alpha and TCR beta chains were sequenced. Per the authors' processing: A median of around 100,000 TCRs per sample was observed, with a range of 23,224 to 690,600. V, J and CDR3 annotation of the TCR reads was carried out using the Decombinator software suite. To make PS versus PT1 abundance plots, every sample was subsampled to the same number of TCRs (28,000). Expanded TCRs were defined as absent before sensitization and observed at least eight times at the 2-week time point. TCRdb reran the public reads through fastp at Q25 and MiXCR, keeping productive beta chains. Each CDR3 protein gets just one entry, which takes the most common genes and DNA from the rows behind it. The V and J calls come from TCRdb's annotation, not from the publication. A total of tens of thousands of distinct CDR3 sequences appear in this sample, approximately 10% of them only once. The biggest ten clones account for roughly 3.7% of the sample.

This clonotype showed up many times. There is no known antigen for this receptor. Nothing much larger sits one base from this clone, and base qualities are not available. According to the study, the label for this sample's time point signals: patch test 3, about 24 weeks after DPC sensitization. The treatment or condition label, as the study defines it: therapeutic diphenylcyclopropenone sensitization with weekly scalp DPC. At each patch-test visit, blood was drawn before the patch test was applied. Patients were eligible if aged 18 to 70, diagnosed with alopecia and judged suitable for DPC therapy, and pregnant patients were excluded. Total RNA was isolated from unfractionated whole blood collected in Tempus Blood RNA tubes. The sequenced sample was whole blood, obtained in connection with sensitization to the hapten diphenylcyclopropenone (DPC). The receptor was isolated from a woman in her forties or fifties with alopecia areata. Some clones in this sample may be carry-over from other donors' samples.

The DNA sequence follows: TGCAGCGTTGAGGGCGAGAGCACAGATACGCAGTATTTT. Its protein is CSVEGESTDTQYF. In this chain, TRBV29-1 is recombined with TRBJ2-3, with the D gene too uncertain to name. Relative to germline, V is 3 bases shorter and J is 0 bases shorter, with 7 bases between their ends. From cysteine to phenylalanine, the CDR3 is 13 amino acids long. CDR3 DNA only is kept here, 39 bases in frame from base 1. CDR1 SQVTM and CDR2 ANQGSEA are derived from the germline V gene.